These 18 T cell receptor beta chains were all obtained from the same sample, sequenced in a study of CD8 T cells in ankylosing spondylitis. Each CDR3 protein gets one entry after TCRdb re-called the 5' RACE reads with MiXCR. The sample contains more than 150,000 distinct CDR3 sequences, around 13% of which appear only once. Sample: blood, either unsorted or a sorted T cell fraction (not recorded which). These receptor sequences come from a male donor with ankylosing spondylitis or in good health (not recorded which).

The chain carries TRBV9 and TRBJ2-5, with TRBD1 identical over 8 bases. With V trimmed by 4 bases and J by 4 bases, 3 bases remained unmatched. This CDR3 region has 13 residues. Germline-derived CDR1 and CDR2 are SGDLS and YYNGEE. CDR3 loop: CASSRGQGETQYF. The CDR3 nucleotides are TGTGCCAGCAGCCGAGGACAGGGAGAGACCCAGTACTTC. Using reference TRBV9 and TRBJ2-5 for the parts outside the CDR3, the full variable domain is DSGVTQTPKHLITATGQRVTLRCSPRSGDLSVYWYQQSLDQGLQFLIQYYNGEERAKGNILERFSAQQFPDLHSELNLSSLELGDSALYFCASSRGQGETQYFGPGTRLLVL.

This clonotype showed up many times. This rearrangement joins TRBV5-6 to TRBJ2-1, with D tentatively TRBD2 (6 bases). The germline V gene has CDR1 SGHDT and CDR2 YYEEEE. This CDR3 region has 12 residues. The germline V and J ends were trimmed by 2 bases and 13 bases, with 13 bases remaining between them. The CDR3 is CASSFSGGYQFF. As DNA, the CDR3 is TGTGCCAGCAGCTTTTCCGGGGGATACCAGTTCTTC.

In its sample, this clonotype was seen a few times. CDR3 residues: CASSELGGDTGELFF. The CDR3 DNA is TGTGCCAGCAGTGAATTAGGGGGAGACACCGGGGAGCTGTTTTTT. The genes are TRBV25-1 and TRBJ2-2; D may be TRBD1 (6 bases). Trimming removed 1 base from V and 3 bases from J, with 9 bases in between. The length of the CDR3 is 15 residues. Germline V gene sequence: CDR1 MGHDK, CDR2 SYGVNS.

This clonotype was counted ten times or more. The chain combines TRBV29-1 with TRBJ2-1, with 15 bases matching TRBD2. The V gene end was trimmed by 6 bases and the J gene end by 7 bases; junction bases not matched to a gene: 10. This CDR3 is 16 amino acids long. Germline CDR1 SQVTM, CDR2 ANQGSEA. This chain's CDR3 is CSVAGLAGGVWNEQFF. The CDR3 coding sequence is TGCAGCGTCGCCGGACTAGCGGGAGGGGTGTGGAATGAGCAGTTCTTC.

The chain links TRBV2 to TRBJ2-3; 12 bases are shared with TRBD2. This CDR3 has 15 residues. Per the germline V gene, CDR1 is SNHLY and CDR2 is FYNNEI. Germline trimming cut 7 bases from V and 3 bases from J; bases unmatched to any gene: 5. CDR3 nucleotide sequence: TGTGCCAGCACCCTGACTAGCGGGGGAACAGATACGCAGTATTTT. Its translation: CASTLTSGGTDTQYF.

This clonotype turned up a few times. The CDR3 sequence: CSPTGLFNEQFF. The CDR3 region has the DNA TGCAGCCCAACGGGACTCTTCAATGAGCAGTTCTTC. The chain links TRBV29-1 to TRBJ2-1, with D possibly being TRBD2 (6 bases). The CDR3 sequence is 12 residues long. The germline V gene encodes CDR1 SQVTM and CDR2 ANQGSEA. Trimming took off 8 bases at V and 6 bases at J, with 14 bases between the two ends.

CDR3: CSAKILGGELFF. Written as DNA, the CDR3 is TGCAGTGCTAAGATTTTGGGGGGAGAACTGTTTTTT. J is TRBJ1-4 and V is TRBV20-1; tentatively, D is TRBD1 (5 bases). The V gene's germline CDR1 is DFQATT and CDR2 SNEGSKA (reference sequence). Trimming took 4 bases from V and 12 from J, leaving 15 bases between them. CDR3 length equals 12 residues.

The chain uses TRBV4-1 and TRBJ2-7; D perhaps matches TRBD1 (5 bases). Looked up from germline, CDR1 is MGHRA and CDR2 is YSYEKL. V was clipped by 1 base and J by 3 bases, with 13 bases between them. The CDR3 sequence is 15 residues long. The CDR3 sequence is CASSQGAGNVYEQYF. The CDR3 coding sequence is TGCGCCAGCAGCCAAGGGGCAGGGAATGTCTACGAGCAGTACTTC.

The CDR3 region is CASTAICGQYF. CDR3 sequence (DNA): TGTGCCAGCACAGCAATTTGCGGGCAGTACTTC. The V and J genes are TRBV9 and TRBJ2-7, with D uncertain. CDR1 is SGDLS, CDR2 YYNGEE, per germline. V lost 6 bases and J lost 9, with 13 bases in between. The CDR3 sequence is 11 residues long.

The rearrangement joins TRBV12-3 or TRBV12-4 to TRBJ2-1, with 13 bases lining up with TRBD2. V shed 8 bases and J 0 bases; nucleotides not matched to a gene: 10. This CDR3 region has 18 residues. CDR3 nucleotide sequence: TGTGCCAGCGGGTGGACTAGCGGGGGACTCCTCTCCTACAATGAGCAGTTCTTC. This codes for CASGWTSGGLLSYNEQFF.

The chain recombines TRBV7-9 with TRBJ2-5, with D maybe TRBD1 (5 bases). From germline, CDR1 is SEHNR and CDR2 FQNEAQ (reference sequence). V was clipped by 7 bases and J by 5 bases, with 14 bases between them. CDR3 length equals 13 residues. CDR3 coding DNA: TGTGCCAGCATGACGGGTTCAGGGGAGACCCAGTACTTC. Amino acids: CASMTGSGETQYF.

This clonotype was recorded a few times. V usage is TRBV3-1 and J usage is TRBJ2-1; D is ambiguous. The germline V and J ends were trimmed by 2 bases and 8 bases, with 7 bases remaining between them. Germline V gene lookup returns CDR1 LGHDT and CDR2 YNNKEL (reference sequence). There are 12 residues in the CDR3. DNA for the CDR3: TGTGCCAGCAGCCAACTTTTCGATGAGCAGTTCTTC. Protein sequence: CASSQLFDEQFF.

This clonotype was counted ten times or more. This sequence joins TRBV7-2 and TRBJ2-1, with D uncertain. Germline CDR1 reads SGHTA; CDR2 reads FQGNSA. The CDR3 spans 13 residues. V dropped 5 bases and J dropped 7 bases, with 12 bases sitting between them. Here the CDR3 reads CASSEASDNEQFF. Here the CDR3 DNA reads TGTGCCAGCAGCGAGGCATCGGATAATGAGCAGTTCTTC.

In its sample, this clonotype was seen a few times. The V and J genes are TRBV5-1 and TRBJ1-5; D might be TRBD1 (5 bases). The V gene lost 3 bases and the J gene lost 3 bases, with 10 bases spanning the gap. CDR1 and CDR2 (germline): SGHRS, YFSETQ. The CDR3 totals 14 residues. CDR3 region: CASSSGTDNQPQHF. The CDR3 coding sequence is TGCGCCAGCAGCTCCGGGACGGACAATCAGCCCCAGCATTTT.

This clonotype was seen only a few times. The genes are TRBV6-5 and TRBJ2-5; 7 nucleotides align to TRBD2. The V segment lost 3 bases and the J segment 5 bases; nucleotides outside the gene matches: 9. The CDR3 has 15 residues. CDR1 and CDR2 from the germline V gene are MNHEY and SVGAGI. CDR3 sequence: CASSYTRQGGETQYF. The CDR3 bases are TGTGCCAGCAGTTATACGCGCCAGGGAGGGGAGACCCAGTACTTC.

In its sample, this clonotype was seen a few times. J is TRBJ1-5 and V is TRBV30; D ambiguous. V lost 0 bases, J lost 0 bases, and 6 bases lay in between. Germline V gene data show CDR1 as GTSNPN and CDR2 as SVGIG (reference sequence). This CDR3 is 14 amino acids long. As DNA, the CDR3 is TGTGCCTGGAGTGTTGGATATAGCAATCAGCCCCAGCATTTT. Its protein is CAWSVGYSNQPQHF.

This clonotype was detected only once. The chain combines TRBV19 with TRBJ2-1, with D tentatively TRBD2 (6 bases). Trimming cost V 2 bases and J 0 bases, with 17 bases left between them. This CDR3 spans 18 amino acids. The germline gives CDR1 LNHDA, CDR2 SQIVND (reference sequence). DNA for the CDR3: TGTGCCAGTAGTATACCCATTGTTAGCGGAAGCTCCTACAATGAGCAGTTCTTC. Protein: CASSIPIVSGSSYNEQFF.

J is TRBJ2-7 and V is TRBV27; 8 positions agree with TRBD2. The CDR3 is 15 amino acids. Germline CDR1 reads MNHEY; CDR2 reads SMNVEV (reference sequence). The V and J ends lost 3 bases and 6 bases, in that order; junction bases with no gene match: 10. Written as DNA, the CDR3 is TGTGCCAGCAGTTTCGGGACTAGTGGCCCCCGCGAGCAGTACTTC. It is translated as CASSFGTSGPREQYF.